The TCR beta chain under discussion was sequenced for a study of shared clonotypes between healthy human individuals. Study context: Every donor yielded three CD4 naive, three CD4 memory, two CD8 naive and one CD8 memory plate. Study-wide results and limits: Specimens sampled were limited to blood, with tissue repertoires likely differing.

This table comes from immunoSEQ multiplex PCR, and its TCRdb copy is limited to in-frame clones, with some not included. Among 2 million to 2.5 million clones listed, about nine tenths were seen once. CDR3 length: 16 residues. Germline V gives CDR1 SGHTA, CDR2 FQGNSA. Trimming cost V 2 bases and J 4 bases, with 15 bases left between them. A remark on this clone: Its matching antigen is unknown.

This clonotype originated in a man between 18 and 29 years old in good health. Some clones in this sample may be carry-over from other donors' samples. Material: naive CD4+ T cells from PBMCs. As to subset: CD45RA+ positively selected. This chain links TRBV7-2 with TRBJ1-3; perhaps TRBD1 as D (5 bases). CDR3 sequence reads: CASSLRQGSDGNTIYF. Written as DNA, the CDR3 is TGTGCCAGCAGCTTACGTCAGGGATCCGACGGAAACACCATATATTTT.